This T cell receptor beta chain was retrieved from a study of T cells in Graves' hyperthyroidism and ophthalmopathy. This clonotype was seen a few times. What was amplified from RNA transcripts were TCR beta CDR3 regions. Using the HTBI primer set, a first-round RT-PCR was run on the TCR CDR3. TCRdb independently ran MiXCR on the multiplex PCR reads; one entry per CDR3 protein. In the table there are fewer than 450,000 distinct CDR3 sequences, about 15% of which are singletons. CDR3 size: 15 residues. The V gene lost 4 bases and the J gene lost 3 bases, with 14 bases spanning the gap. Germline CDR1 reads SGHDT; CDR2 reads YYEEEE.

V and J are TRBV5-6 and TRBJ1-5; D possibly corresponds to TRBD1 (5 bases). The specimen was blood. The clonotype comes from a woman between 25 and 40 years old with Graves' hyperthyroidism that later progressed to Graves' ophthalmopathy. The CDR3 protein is CASSHVGTANQPQHF. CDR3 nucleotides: TGTGCCAGCAGCCACGTAGGGACTGCCAATCAGCCCCAGCATTTT.